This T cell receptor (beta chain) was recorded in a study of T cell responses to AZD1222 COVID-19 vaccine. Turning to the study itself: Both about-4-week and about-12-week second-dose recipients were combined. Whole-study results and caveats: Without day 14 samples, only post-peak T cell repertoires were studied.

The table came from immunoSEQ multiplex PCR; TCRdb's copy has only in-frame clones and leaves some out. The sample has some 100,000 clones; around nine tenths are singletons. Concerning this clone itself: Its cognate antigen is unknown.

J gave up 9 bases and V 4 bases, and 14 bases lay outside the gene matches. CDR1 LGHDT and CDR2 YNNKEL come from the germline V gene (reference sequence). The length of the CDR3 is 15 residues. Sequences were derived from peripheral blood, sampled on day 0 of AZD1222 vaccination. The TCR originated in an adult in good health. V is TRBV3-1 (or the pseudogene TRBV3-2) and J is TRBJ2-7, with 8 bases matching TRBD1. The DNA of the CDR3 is TGTGCCAGCAGCCGGACCCCAGGGGGCAGGGGGCGGCAGTACTTC. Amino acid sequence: CASSRTPGGRGRQYF.